What follows are 7 T cell receptor beta chains derived from one specimen sequenced in a study of T cell responses to AZD1222 COVID-19 vaccine. Clones were sequenced by immunoSEQ multiplex PCR, and TCRdb holds only the in-frame ones, with some missing. The sample includes 90,000 to 150,000 clones, about 85% of them seen just once. Sequenced material: peripheral blood, taken on day 0 of AZD1222 vaccination. Receptors originate from an adult in good health.

The chain is built from TRBV5-4 and TRBJ2-1, with D perhaps matching TRBD1 (6 bases). The length of the CDR3 is 13 residues. V gave up 6 bases and J gave up 7 bases, with 14 bases separating them. CDR1 is SGHNT and CDR2 is YYREEE in the germline V gene (reference sequence). The CDR3: CASKPTGPNEQFF. The CDR3 coding sequence is TGTGCCAGCAAACCTACAGGGCCGAATGAGCAGTTCTTC.

The V call is TRBV19, the J call TRBJ1-4, with D possibly matching TRBD1 (5 bases). Trimming stripped 10 bases from V and 7 bases from J, with 13 bases between. This CDR3 contains 12 residues. The germline V gene encodes CDR1 LNHDA and CDR2 SQIVND (reference sequence). The CDR3 loop reads CATGRFGEKLFF. The CDR3 DNA reads as TGTGCCACAGGGCGATTTGGTGAAAAACTGTTTTTT.

This clone came up once. The chain employs TRBV25-1 and TRBJ1-5, with D hard to call. The CDR3 runs 13 residues. Germline V gene sequence: CDR1 MGHDK, CDR2 SYGVNS. Deletions cut 7 bases from V and 0 bases from J, with 7 bases between. The CDR3 DNA follows: TGTGCCAGCAAGACACTTAGCAATCAGCCCCAGCATTTT. Translated: CASKTLSNQPQHF.

J is TRBJ2-3 and V is TRBV5-1; no clear D gene. The V gene's germline CDR1 is SGHRS and CDR2 YFSETQ. The CDR3 has 14 amino acids. Trimming cost V 0 bases and J 2 bases, with 7 bases left between them. The CDR3 nucleotides read TGCGCCAGCAGCTTGGTGGTGTACACAGATACGCAGTATTTT. Translating gives CASSLVVYTDTQYF.

The rearrangement links TRBV30 to TRBJ2-1, with TRBD2 as a possible D gene (7 bases). Per the germline V gene, CDR1 is GTSNPN and CDR2 is SVGIG (reference sequence). CDR3 length: 13 amino acids. Trimming removed 2 bases at V and 7 bases at J, with 12 bases between. The CDR3 is CAWSRGARNEQFF. CDR3 in DNA: TGTGCCTGGAGTCGGGGGGCGCGTAATGAGCAGTTCTTC.

The chain combines TRBV21-1 with TRBJ1-3; the table gives TRBD1 as D, unverified against the DNA. TRBV21-1 is given as a pseudogene. The CDR3 runs to 15 residues. The CDR3 loop reads CASSKGRGPGNTIYF. The CDR3 DNA reads as TGTGCCAGCAGCAAAGGTAGGGGCCCTGGAAACACCATATATTTT.

This chain links TRBV4-3 with TRBJ2-2; the D is unclear. This CDR3 is 13 amino acids long. With 1 base removed from V and 5 bases from J, the gap between germline ends came to 5 bases. From germline, CDR1 is LGHNA and CDR2 YSLEER. The CDR3 loop is CASSQGQTGELFF. DNA of the CDR3: TGCGCCAGCAGCCAAGGTCAGACCGGGGAGCTGTTTTTT.